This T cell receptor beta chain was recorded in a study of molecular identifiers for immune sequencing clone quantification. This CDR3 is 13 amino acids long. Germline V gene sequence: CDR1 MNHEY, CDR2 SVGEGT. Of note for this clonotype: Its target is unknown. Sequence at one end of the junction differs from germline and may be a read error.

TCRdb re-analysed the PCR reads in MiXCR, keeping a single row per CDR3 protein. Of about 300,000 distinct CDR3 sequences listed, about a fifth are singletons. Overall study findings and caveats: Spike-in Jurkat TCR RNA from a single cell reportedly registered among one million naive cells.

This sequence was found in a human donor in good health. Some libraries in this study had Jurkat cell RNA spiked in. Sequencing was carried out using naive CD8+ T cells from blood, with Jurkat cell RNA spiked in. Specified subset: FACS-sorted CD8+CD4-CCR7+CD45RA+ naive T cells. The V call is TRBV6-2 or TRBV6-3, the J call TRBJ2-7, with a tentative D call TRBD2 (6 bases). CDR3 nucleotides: TGCGCCAGCGGCGCCGGGACTCTCTACGAGCGGTACTTC. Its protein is CASGAGTLYERYF.